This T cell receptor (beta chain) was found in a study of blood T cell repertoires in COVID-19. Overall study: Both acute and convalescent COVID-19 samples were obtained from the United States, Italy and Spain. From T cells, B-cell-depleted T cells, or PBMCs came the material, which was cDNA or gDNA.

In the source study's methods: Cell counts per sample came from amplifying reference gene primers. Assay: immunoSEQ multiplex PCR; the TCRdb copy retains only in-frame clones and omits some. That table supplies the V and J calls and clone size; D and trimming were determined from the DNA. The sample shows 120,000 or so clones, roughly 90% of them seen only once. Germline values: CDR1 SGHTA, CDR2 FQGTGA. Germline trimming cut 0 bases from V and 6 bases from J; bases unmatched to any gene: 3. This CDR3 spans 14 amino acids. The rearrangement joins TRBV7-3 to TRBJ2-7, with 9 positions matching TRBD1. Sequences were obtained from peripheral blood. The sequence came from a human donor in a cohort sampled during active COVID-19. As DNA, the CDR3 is TGTGCCAGCAGCTTAACGGTGACAGGGGGCGAGCAGTACTTC. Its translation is CASSLTVTGGEQYF.